A selection of T cell receptor beta chains follows, all from one sample in a study of T-cell reconstitution after alpha-beta-depleted transplantation in children. Each CDR3 protein gets one entry after TCRdb re-called the PCR reads with MiXCR. The sample lists roughly 340,000 distinct CDR3 sequences, 15% to 20% occurring once. The sample in question was PBMCs, mostly from graft donor cells, obtained 360 days after TCRalphabeta/CD19-depleted stem cell transplant. The receptors here all came from a male patient aged 2-15 years who had a stem cell transplant for acute lymphoblastic leukemia, so the T cells may come from the graft donor. The CDR3 runs from the conserved cysteine through the conserved F or W. Fields, in order: CDR3 protein, CDR3 DNA, D gene, J gene, V gene, clone size. A D gene is named only where the DNA matches it firmly. Clone size, where shown, is once, few, many, or a class for clones that have expanded.

CASSVTAGGGFYEQFF TGTGCCAGCAGCGTAACGGCGGGAGGGGGGTTTTATGAGCAGTTCTTC TRBD2 TRBJ2-1 TRBV9 -
CASSQDIGAWELFF TGTGCCAGCAGCCAAGATATCGGCGCCTGGGAGCTGTTTTTT - TRBJ2-2 TRBV4-2 few
CASSLGAKNTGELFF TGCGCCAGCAGCTTGGGGGCAAAGAACACCGGGGAGCTGTTTTTT - TRBJ2-2 TRBV5-1 many
CASTLGRDWTDTQYF TGCGCCAGCACCCTCGGCAGGGATTGGACAGATACGCAGTATTTT - TRBJ2-3 TRBV5-1 medium-sized
CASSLGPGISIRSPLHF TGTGCCAGCAGCTTAGGGCCAGGAATTTCTATCAGGTCACCCCTCCACTTT - TRBJ1-6 TRBV7-3 few
CSARGTTYEQYF TGCAGTGCTAGAGGGACTACCTACGAGCAGTACTTC - TRBJ2-7 TRBV20-1 -
CASSLSVGEAFF TGTGCCAGCAGTTTATCCGTAGGTGAAGCTTTCTTT - TRBJ1-1 TRBV28 -
CASSRYVGERSYEQYF TGTGCCAGCAGTCGGTATGTAGGGGAGAGGTCGTACGAGCAGTACTTC - TRBJ2-7 TRBV27 few
CASSPGWWAGGSTDTQYF TGTGCCAGCAGTCCGGGGTGGTGGGCGGGAGGGAGCACAGATACGCAGTATTTT TRBD2 TRBJ2-3 TRBV28 -
CASSLSGTGGWYEQYF TGTGCCAGCAGTTTATCAGGGACAGGGGGCTGGTACGAGCAGTACTTC TRBD1 TRBJ2-7 TRBV27 many
CASCSQETQYF TGCGCCAGCTGCTCACAAGAGACCCAGTACTTC - TRBJ2-5 TRBV5-1 few
CASSSGPQIYEQYF TGTGCCAGCAGTTCGGGGCCCCAGATTTACGAGCAGTACTTC - TRBJ2-7 TRBV28 -
CASSPTGTRRETQYF TGTGCCAGCAGCCCCACCGGGACTAGACGAGAGACCCAGTACTTC - TRBJ2-5 TRBV21-1 few
CASSVEFRGYEQYF TGCGCCAGCAGCGTGGAATTCAGGGGCTACGAGCAGTACTTC - TRBJ2-7 TRBV5-1 -
CASSTNGPSYEQYF TGTGCCAGCAGTACTAACGGGCCCTCCTACGAGCAGTACTTC - TRBJ2-7 TRBV7-2 -
CASSQQGRGEKLFF TGTGCCAGCAGCCAACAGGGGCGGGGTGAAAAACTGTTTTTT TRBD1 TRBJ1-4 TRBV7-6 few
CASSIMTRTYEQYF TGTGCCAGCAGCATTATGACTAGAACCTACGAGCAGTACTTC - TRBJ2-7 TRBV7-8 -
CASSQGAFQETQYF TGCGCCAGCAGCCAAGGGGCGTTCCAAGAGACCCAGTACTTC - TRBJ2-5 TRBV4-3 -
CASSPDRVIGYTF TGTGCCAGCAGCCCGGACAGGGTTATAGGCTACACCTTC TRBD1 TRBJ1-2 TRBV7-9 -
CASSQEPGGEQYF TGCGCCAGCAGCCAAGAGCCCGGTGGCGAGCAGTACTTC - TRBJ2-7 TRBV4-3 few
CASSIGTATGDTQYF TGTGCCAGCAGTATTGGGACGGCCACGGGAGATACGCAGTATTTT - TRBJ2-3 TRBV6-1 many
CSATTSSYNEQFF TGCAGCGCCACAACGAGCTCCTACAATGAGCAGTTCTTC - TRBJ2-1 TRBV29-1 few
CASKMTGGETQYF TGTGCCAGCAAAATGACAGGGGGAGAGACCCAGTACTTC TRBD1 TRBJ2-5 TRBV12-3/TRBV12-4 many
CSARGARGLDEQYF TGCAGTGCTAGAGGAGCCCGTGGGCTAGACGAGCAGTACTTC - TRBJ2-7 TRBV20-1 few
CASSSWAGANTGELFF TGTGCCAGCAGCTCCTGGGCGGGGGCGAACACCGGGGAGCTGTTTTTT TRBD2 TRBJ2-2 TRBV11-1 few
CASSPRGPNQPQHF TGTGCCAGCAGTCCCAGGGGGCCGAATCAGCCCCAGCATTTT TRBD1 TRBJ1-5 TRBV12-3/TRBV12-4 -
CASSQVSSGRANNEQFF TGCGCCAGCAGCCAAGTTAGTAGCGGGAGGGCCAACAATGAGCAGTTCTTC TRBD2 TRBJ2-1 TRBV4-3 few
CASRRRDSTYEQYF TGTGCCAGCAGGCGTCGGGATTCGACCTACGAGCAGTACTTC - TRBJ2-7 TRBV27 -
CASSFKSGSPNNEQFF TGTGCCAGCAGCTTCAAAAGCGGTTCCCCCAACAATGAGCAGTTCTTC - TRBJ2-1 TRBV5-5 -
CASSLALVGTGGTQVQYF TGTGCCAGCAGCTTAGCCCTTGTAGGGACAGGGGGTACGCAGGTGCAGTACTTC TRBD1 TRBJ2-7 TRBV7-2 few
CASSLDWRDYNEQFF TGTGCCAGCAGCCTAGACTGGAGGGACTACAATGAGCAGTTCTTC - TRBJ2-1 TRBV6-1 -
CASSQGTFGPYGYTF TGCGCCAGCAGCCAAGGGACATTCGGGCCCTATGGCTACACCTTC - TRBJ1-2 TRBV4-1 few
CASSPPGLTYNEQFF TGTGCCAGCAGCCCCCCGGGACTGACTTACAATGAGCAGTTCTTC - TRBJ2-1 TRBV7-6 -
CASSLGQGLRYTF TGTGCCAGCAGTTTAGGTCAGGGGTTGCGCTACACCTTC - TRBJ1-2 TRBV12-3/TRBV12-4 many
CSVYTGETQYF TGCAGCGTATATACAGGAGAGACCCAGTACTTC - TRBJ2-5 TRBV29-1 -
CASSRTRPISPQDTQYF TGTGCCAGTAGCCGGACGAGGCCTATATCGCCCCAGGATACGCAGTATTTT - TRBJ2-3 TRBV19 few
CASSLDTSGAHKKYIQYF TGCGCCAGCAGCTTGGACACTAGCGGGGCCCACAAAAAGTACATTCAGTACTTC TRBD2 TRBJ2-4 TRBV5-1 -
CSAYSGSGRRETQYF TGCAGTGCTTATAGCGGGAGTGGACGGCGGGAGACCCAGTACTTC TRBD2 TRBJ2-5 TRBV20-1 -
CSVEHVYHEQFF TGCAGCGTTGAACACGTATACCATGAGCAGTTCTTC - TRBJ2-1 TRBV29-1 -
CASSHGTGNTGELFF TGCGCCAGCAGCCACGGGACAGGGAACACCGGGGAGCTGTTTTTT TRBD1 TRBJ2-2 TRBV4-3 few
CASSYSVVGTQYF TGTGCCAGCAGTTACTCCGTCGTAGGGACCCAGTACTTC - TRBJ2-5 TRBV6-6 -
CSARDTGGYEQYF TGCAGTGCTAGAGATACAGGGGGCTACGAGCAGTACTTC TRBD1 TRBJ2-7 TRBV20-1 -
CASSSNFAGGATDTQYF TGTGCCAGCAGCTCAAATTTCGCGGGAGGGGCCACAGATACGCAGTATTTT TRBD2 TRBJ2-3 TRBV7-9 -
CASSSRTGTGYGYTF TGTGCCAGCAGTTCTCGAACAGGGACGGGGTACGGCTACACCTTC - TRBJ1-2 TRBV12-3/TRBV12-4 -
CSASGEWGSTDTQYF TGCAGTGCCAGCGGGGAGTGGGGGTCCACAGATACGCAGTATTTT TRBD2 TRBJ2-3 TRBV20-1 few
CSVDQGGGTEAFF TGCAGCGTCGACCAGGGTGGGGGCACTGAAGCTTTCTTT - TRBJ1-1 TRBV29-1 few
CASSYGTLAGENYEQYF TGTGCCAGCAGTTACGGTACCTTAGCGGGAGAGAACTACGAGCAGTACTTC TRBD2 TRBJ2-7 TRBV6-5 few
CASSLGDGAPQHF TGTGCCAGCAGCTTGGGAGACGGCGCGCCCCAGCATTTT - TRBJ1-5 TRBV5-6 -
CASSSLGAPGAAEAFF TGTGCCAGCAGTTCCCTGGGGGCTCCGGGGGCGGCTGAAGCTTTCTTT - TRBJ1-1 TRBV27 few
CASSPYPEQPQHF TGCGCCAGCAGTCCGTACCCCGAGCAGCCCCAGCATTTT - TRBJ1-5 TRBV5-1 few
CASSQDRVDRGQETQYF TGCGCCAGCAGCCAAGATAGGGTGGACAGGGGGCAAGAGACCCAGTACTTC TRBD1 TRBJ2-5 TRBV4-1 few